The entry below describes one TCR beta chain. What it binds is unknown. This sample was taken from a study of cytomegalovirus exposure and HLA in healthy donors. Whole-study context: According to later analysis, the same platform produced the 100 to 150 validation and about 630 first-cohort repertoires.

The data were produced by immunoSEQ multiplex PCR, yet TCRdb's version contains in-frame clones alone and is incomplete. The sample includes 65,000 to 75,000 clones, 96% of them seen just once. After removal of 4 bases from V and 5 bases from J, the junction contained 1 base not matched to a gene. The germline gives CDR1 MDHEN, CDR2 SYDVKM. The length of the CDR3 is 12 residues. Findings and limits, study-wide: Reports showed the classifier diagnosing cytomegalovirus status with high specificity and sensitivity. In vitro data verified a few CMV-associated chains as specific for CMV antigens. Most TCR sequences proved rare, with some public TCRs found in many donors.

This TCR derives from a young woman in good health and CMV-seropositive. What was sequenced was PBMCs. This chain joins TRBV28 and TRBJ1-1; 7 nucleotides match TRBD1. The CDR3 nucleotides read TGTGCCAGCAGTTACAGGGGAACTGAAGCTTTCTTT. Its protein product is CASSYRGTEAFF. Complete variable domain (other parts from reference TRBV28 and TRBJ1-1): DVKVTQSSRYLVKRTGEKVFLECVQDMDHENMFWYRQDPGLGLRLIYFSYDVKMKEKGDIPEGYSVSREKKERFSLILESASTNQTSMYLCASSYRGTEAFFGQGTRLTVV.